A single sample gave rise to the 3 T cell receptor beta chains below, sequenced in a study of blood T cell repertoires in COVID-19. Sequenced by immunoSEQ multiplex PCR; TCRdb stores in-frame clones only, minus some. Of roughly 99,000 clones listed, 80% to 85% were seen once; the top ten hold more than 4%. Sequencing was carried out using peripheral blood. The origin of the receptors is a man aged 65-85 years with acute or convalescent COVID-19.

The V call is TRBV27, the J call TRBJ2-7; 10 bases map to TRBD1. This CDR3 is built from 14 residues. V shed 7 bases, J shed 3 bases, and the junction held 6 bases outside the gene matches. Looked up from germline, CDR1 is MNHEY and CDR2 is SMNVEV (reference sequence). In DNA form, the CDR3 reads TGTGCCAGCACTCCCCGGGACAGGGGCTACGAGCAGTACTTC. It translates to CASTPRDRGYEQYF.

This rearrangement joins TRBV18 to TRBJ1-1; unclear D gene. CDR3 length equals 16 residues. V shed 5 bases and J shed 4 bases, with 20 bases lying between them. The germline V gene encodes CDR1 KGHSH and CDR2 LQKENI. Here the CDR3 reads CASSAVGGVGSTEAFF. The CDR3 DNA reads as TGTGCCAGCTCAGCTGTAGGTGGGGTGGGGAGCACTGAAGCTTTCTTT.

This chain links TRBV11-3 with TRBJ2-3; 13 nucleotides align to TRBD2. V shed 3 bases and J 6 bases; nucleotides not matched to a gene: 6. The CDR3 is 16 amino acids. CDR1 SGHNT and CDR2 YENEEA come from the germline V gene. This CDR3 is CASSLGLAGMRDTQYF. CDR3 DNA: TGTGCCAGCAGCTTGGGACTAGCGGGGATGAGGGATACGCAGTATTTT.